The 21 T cell receptor beta chains in this list originate from one sample, sequenced in a study of blood T cell repertoires in COVID-19. TCRdb's copy holds only in-frame clones and misses some; the assay was immunoSEQ multiplex PCR. The sample has some 270,000 clones; roughly 84% are singletons. Sample: peripheral blood. Receptors were obtained from a woman in her thirties or forties who had recovered from COVID-19.

This chain connects TRBV19 to TRBJ2-3, with 8 bases aligning to TRBD2. CDR1 and CDR2 from the germline V gene are LNHDA and SQIVND (reference sequence). Germline trimming cut 5 bases from V and 6 bases from J; bases unmatched to any gene: 10. The CDR3 consists of 15 residues. The CDR3 nucleotides are TGTGCCAGTAGTCCTCGCGGGGGGTTAGGCGATACGCAGTATTTT. Its protein product is CASSPRGGLGDTQYF. The whole variable domain, remainder taken from reference TRBV19 and TRBJ2-3, is DGGITQSPKYLFRKEGQNVTLSCEQNLNHDAMYWYRQDPGQGLRLIYYSQIVNDFQKGDIAEGYSVSREKKESFPLTVTSAQKNPTAFYLCASSPRGGLGDTQYFGPGTRLTVL.

This clone was detected only a few times. V gene TRBV15 combines with J gene TRBJ1-1, with a weak D call TRBD1 (6 bases). This CDR3 region has 13 residues. Germline V lookup: CDR1 LNHNV, CDR2 YYDKDF (reference sequence). V gave up 1 base and J gave up 5 bases, with 8 bases separating them. CDR3 residues: CATSRGTDTEAFF. In DNA form, the CDR3 reads TGTGCCACCAGCAGAGGGACAGATACTGAAGCTTTCTTT.

Worth noting for this clone: The same CDR3 can be traced to other DNA sequences in this sample. The chain couples TRBV2 to TRBJ1-3; D is unclear. Trimming took 3 bases from V and 7 from J, leaving 7 bases between them. The CDR3 is made up of 12 amino acids. CDR1 and CDR2 from the germline V gene are SNHLY and FYNNEI. CDR3 nucleotide sequence: TGTGCCAGCAGTGAGGCGGGCAACACCATATATTTT. It translates to CASSEAGNTIYF.

In the case of this clone: Other DNA sequences within the sample encode an identical CDR3. The rearrangement uses TRBV3-1 (or the pseudogene TRBV3-2) and TRBJ1-1; D is undetermined. CDR1 and CDR2 from the germline V gene are LGHDT and YNNKEL (reference sequence). The CDR3 has 13 amino acids. The V gene lost 3 bases and the J gene lost 2 bases, with 7 bases spanning the gap. The chain's CDR3 is CASSQAVNTEAFF. The DNA of the CDR3 is TGTGCCAGCAGCCAGGCAGTTAACACTGAAGCTTTCTTT.

The DNA for the CDR3 is TGTGCCAGCACCAACCGGGGGGGTCAAGAGACCCAGTACTTC. It yields the protein CASTNRGGQETQYF. The rearrangement uses TRBV6-5 and TRBJ2-5; TRBD2 matches 8 bases. V lost 7 bases to trimming and J lost 2 bases; unmatched junction nucleotides: 6. Germline assignment: CDR1 MNHEY and CDR2 SVGAGI. The CDR3 totals 14 residues.

The rearrangement joins TRBV20-1 to TRBJ2-1; D not resolved. CDR1 and CDR2 (germline): DFQATT, SNEGSKA (reference sequence). The CDR3 is 11 amino acids. Trimming took 6 bases from V and 6 from J, leaving 9 bases between them. The CDR3 nucleotides read TGCAGTGCCACTACCCCCAATGAGCAGTTCTTC. Protein product: CSATTPNEQFF.

This clone was seen once. The CDR3 reads CASSALGLAGAGTQYF. The CDR3, as DNA: TGTGCCAGCAGCGCACTCGGACTAGCGGGGGCGGGTACGCAGTATTTT. This chain links TRBV9 with TRBJ2-3; 13 bases are a match to TRBD2. Germline CDR1 reads SGDLS; CDR2 reads YYNGEE. V lost 3 bases, J lost 8 bases, and 9 bases stayed unmatched. CDR3 size: 16 residues.

The V and J genes are TRBV19 and TRBJ1-1; a possible D gene is TRBD1 (6 bases). The CDR3 is 15 residues long. Germline-derived CDR1 and CDR2 are LNHDA and SQIVND (reference sequence). The V end lost 5 bases, the J end lost 0 bases, and 13 bases lay between the germline ends. CDR3 in amino acids: CASSLAGTMNTEAFF. CDR3 DNA: TGTGCCAGTAGTCTGGCCGGGACAATGAACACTGAAGCTTTCTTT.

V is TRBV27 and J is TRBJ2-2, with TRBD2 matching over 9 bases. Germline CDR1 reads MNHEY; CDR2 reads SMNVEV (reference sequence). The CDR3 is 16 amino acids. V shed 1 base, J shed 3 bases, and the junction held 3 bases outside the gene matches. CDR3 nucleotide sequence: TGTGCCAGCAGTTTATTGTCTAGCGGGGACACCGGGGAGCTGTTTTTT. Amino acids: CASSLLSSGDTGELFF.

The rearrangement links TRBV2 to TRBJ2-2; TRBD1 matches 9 bases. V trimming: 4 bases; J trimming: 1 base; junction bases outside the gene matches: 4. Germline-derived CDR1 and CDR2 are SNHLY and FYNNEI. This CDR3 contains 16 residues. As DNA, the CDR3 is TGTGCCAGCAGTGGGCCGGGACAGGGGAACACCGGGGAGCTGTTTTTT. Its translation: CASSGPGQGNTGELFF.

The CDR3 bases are TGTGCCAGCAGTGCTTCGGGGGGGTTTGGGTCACCCCTCCACTTT. This translates into CASSASGGFGSPLHF. This chain connects TRBV2 to TRBJ1-6, with D perhaps TRBD1 (5 bases). V was clipped by 4 bases and J by 10 bases, with 17 bases between them. Germline lookup yields CDR1 SNHLY and CDR2 FYNNEI. The CDR3 runs 15 residues. The whole variable domain, remainder taken from reference TRBV2 and TRBJ1-6, is EPEVTQTPSHQVTQMGQEVILRCVPISNHLYFYWYRQILGQKVEFLVSFYNNEISEKSEIFDDQFSVERPDGSNFTLKIRSTKLEDSAMYFCASSASGGFGSPLHFGNGTRLTVT.

A few counts support this clone. The chain couples TRBV6-2 or TRBV6-3 to TRBJ1-5, with TRBD1 matching 10 bases. V lost 3 bases and J lost 1; bases outside the gene matches: 6. Per germline, CDR1 MNHEY and CDR2 SVGEGT. The CDR3 spans 17 residues. CDR3 in amino acids: CASSYSTGGASNQPQHF. The CDR3 DNA is TGTGCCAGCAGTTATTCGACAGGGGGCGCGAGCAATCAGCCCCAGCATTTT.

The chain recombines TRBV7-2 with TRBJ2-5, with D perhaps matching TRBD1 (6 bases). The CDR3 is 13 amino acids. Trimming cost V 5 bases and J 5 bases, with 12 bases left between them. In germline, CDR1 is SGHTA, CDR2 FQGNSA. CDR3 sequence: CASSKGDTETQYF. The CDR3 DNA reads as TGTGCCAGCAGCAAGGGGGATACGGAGACCCAGTACTTC.

This clone was recorded once. The chain carries TRBV19 and TRBJ2-7; D possibly corresponds to TRBD1 (6 bases). The CDR3 length is 14 residues. The V and J ends lost 5 bases and 5 bases respectively, with 16 bases between them. CDR1 is LNHDA, CDR2 SQIVND, per germline (reference sequence). CDR3: CASSVSRQAHEQYF. CDR3 DNA: TGTGCCAGTAGTGTCTCAAGACAGGCCCACGAGCAGTACTTC.

This sequence joins TRBV5-6 and TRBJ1-2, with 8 bases fitting TRBD1. V shed 4 bases, J shed 4 bases, and the junction held 12 bases outside the gene matches. The CDR3 loop spans 16 amino acids. Germline CDR1 SGHDT, CDR2 YYEEEE. In nucleotides, the CDR3 is TGTGCCAGCAGCGACGGACAGGGTTTTGAACTCTATGGCTACACCTTC. Encoded protein: CASSDGQGFELYGYTF.

The chain has TRBV27 and TRBJ1-1, with TRBD1 matching 8 bases. The CDR3 covers 13 residues. With V trimmed by 6 bases and J by 8 bases, 8 bases remained unmatched. Germline lookup yields CDR1 MNHEY and CDR2 SMNVEV (reference sequence). CDR3 sequence reads: CASRATGGTEAFF. CDR3 coding DNA: TGTGCCAGCAGGGCCACAGGGGGGACAGAAGCTTTCTTT.

The chain employs TRBV2 and TRBJ2-2; D gene unclear. Between the trimmed V and J ends, which lost 1 base and 7 bases, there was a span of 7 bases. Germline V lookup: CDR1 SNHLY, CDR2 FYNNEI. The CDR3 is 13 residues long. The CDR3 DNA sequence: TGTGCCAGCAGTGAAGTCCCGGGCGGGGAGCTGTTTTTT. The encoded protein is CASSEVPGGELFF.

The gene calls are TRBV20-1 and TRBJ1-5; D is possibly TRBD1 (5 bases). The germline V gene encodes CDR1 DFQATT and CDR2 SNEGSKA (reference sequence). The CDR3 has 13 amino acids. The V end lost 3 bases, the J end lost 3 bases, and 9 bases lay between the germline ends. The CDR3 protein is CSASAGINQPQHF. The CDR3 coding sequence is TGCAGTGCTAGTGCAGGGATCAATCAGCCCCAGCATTTT.

The rearrangement links TRBV6-5 to TRBJ1-1; 8 nucleotides align to TRBD1. The CDR3 has 13 amino acids. CDR1 and CDR2 (germline): MNHEY, SVGAGI. V lost 7 bases, J lost 7 bases, and 8 bases stayed unmatched. CDR3 coding DNA: TGTGCCAGCACCCCGGACAGGGCGAATGAAGCTTTCTTT. This gives the protein CASTPDRANEAFF.

The chain couples TRBV5-1 to TRBJ2-5; TRBD2 aligns across 9 bases. Per the germline V gene, CDR1 is SGHRS and CDR2 is YFSETQ. The CDR3 is made up of 16 amino acids. Germline trimming cut 3 bases from V and 4 bases from J; bases unmatched to any gene: 10. In DNA form, the CDR3 reads TGCGCCAGCAGCTCCGCGGCGCTAGCGGGGATAGAGACCCAGTACTTC. Translating gives CASSSAALAGIETQYF.

The chain recombines TRBV11-2 with TRBJ2-2, with 7 bases that match TRBD1. CDR3 length equals 17 residues. CDR1 and CDR2 (germline): SGHAT, FQNNGV. The J segment lost 1 base and the V segment lost 4 bases, leaving 9 bases of the junction unmatched. The chain's CDR3 is CASSSLKGQLNTGELFF. In nucleotides, the CDR3 is TGTGCCAGCAGCTCACTAAAGGGACAGCTGAACACCGGGGAGCTGTTTTTT.